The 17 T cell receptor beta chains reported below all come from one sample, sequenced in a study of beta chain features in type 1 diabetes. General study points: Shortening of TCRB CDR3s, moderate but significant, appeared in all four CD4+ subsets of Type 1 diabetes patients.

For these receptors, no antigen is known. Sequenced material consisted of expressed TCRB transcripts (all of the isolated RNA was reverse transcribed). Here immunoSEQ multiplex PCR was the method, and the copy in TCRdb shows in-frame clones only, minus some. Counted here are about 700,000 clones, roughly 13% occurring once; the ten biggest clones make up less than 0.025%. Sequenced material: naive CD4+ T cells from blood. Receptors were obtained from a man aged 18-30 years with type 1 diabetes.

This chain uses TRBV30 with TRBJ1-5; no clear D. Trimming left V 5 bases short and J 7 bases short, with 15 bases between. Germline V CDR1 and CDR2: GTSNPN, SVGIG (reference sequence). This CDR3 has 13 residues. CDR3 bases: TGTGCCTGGGATGGAGGGCAGAGACAGCCCCAGCATTTT. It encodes CAWDGGQRQPQHF.

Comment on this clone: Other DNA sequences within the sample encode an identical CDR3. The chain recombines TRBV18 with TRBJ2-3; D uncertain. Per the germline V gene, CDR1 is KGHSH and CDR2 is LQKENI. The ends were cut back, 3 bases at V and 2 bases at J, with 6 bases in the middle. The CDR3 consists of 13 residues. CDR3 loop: CASSPGNTDTQYF. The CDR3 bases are TGTGCCAGCTCACCTGGGAACACAGATACGCAGTATTTT. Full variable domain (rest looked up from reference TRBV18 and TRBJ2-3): NAGVMQNPRHLVRRRGQEARLRCSPMKGHSHVYWYRQLPEEGLKFMVYLQKENIIDESGMPKERFSAEFPKEGPSILRIQQVVRGDSAAYFCASSPGNTDTQYFGPGTRLTVL.

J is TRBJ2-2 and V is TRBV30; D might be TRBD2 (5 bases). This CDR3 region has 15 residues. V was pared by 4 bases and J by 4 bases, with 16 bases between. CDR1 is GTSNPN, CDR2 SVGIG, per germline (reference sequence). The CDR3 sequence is CAWNWAGSITGELFF. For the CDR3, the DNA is TGTGCCTGGAATTGGGCGGGCTCCATCACCGGGGAGCTGTTTTTT.

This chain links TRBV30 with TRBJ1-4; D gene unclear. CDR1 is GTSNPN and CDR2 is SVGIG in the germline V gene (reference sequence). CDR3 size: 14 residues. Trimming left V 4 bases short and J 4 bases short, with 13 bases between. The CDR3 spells CAWTRRGVNEKLFF. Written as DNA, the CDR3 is TGTGCCTGGACCCGGAGAGGAGTTAATGAAAAACTGTTTTTT.

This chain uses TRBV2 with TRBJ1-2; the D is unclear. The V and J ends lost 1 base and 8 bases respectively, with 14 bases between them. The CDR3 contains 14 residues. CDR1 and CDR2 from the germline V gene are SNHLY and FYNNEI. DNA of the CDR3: TGTGCCAGCAGTGAAGTGACCCCCGGAGGGGGCTACACCTTC. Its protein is CASSEVTPGGGYTF.

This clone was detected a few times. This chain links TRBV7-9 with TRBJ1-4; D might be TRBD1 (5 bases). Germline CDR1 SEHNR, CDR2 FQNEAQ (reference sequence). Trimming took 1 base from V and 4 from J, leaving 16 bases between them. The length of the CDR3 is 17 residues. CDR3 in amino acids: CASSLGPPGSINEKLFF. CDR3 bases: TGTGCCAGCAGCTTAGGGCCCCCAGGGTCCATTAATGAAAAACTGTTTTTT.

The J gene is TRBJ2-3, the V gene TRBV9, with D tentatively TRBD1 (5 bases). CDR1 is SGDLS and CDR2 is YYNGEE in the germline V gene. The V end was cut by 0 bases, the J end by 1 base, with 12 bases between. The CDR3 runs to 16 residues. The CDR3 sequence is CASSVGPGLRTDTQYF. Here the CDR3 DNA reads TGTGCCAGCAGCGTAGGCCCAGGGCTACGCACAGATACGCAGTATTTT.

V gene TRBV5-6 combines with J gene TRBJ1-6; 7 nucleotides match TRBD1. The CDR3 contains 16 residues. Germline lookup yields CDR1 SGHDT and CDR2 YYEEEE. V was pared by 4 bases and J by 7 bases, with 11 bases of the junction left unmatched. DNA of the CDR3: TGTGCCAGCAGCCCCTGGACAGGCCGAAGAAATTCACCCCTCCACTTT. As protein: CASSPWTGRRNSPLHF.

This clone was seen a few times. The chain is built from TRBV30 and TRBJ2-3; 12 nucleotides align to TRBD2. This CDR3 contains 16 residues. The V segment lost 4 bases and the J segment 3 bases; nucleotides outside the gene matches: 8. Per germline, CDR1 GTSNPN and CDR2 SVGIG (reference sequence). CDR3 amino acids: CAWTGGLAGNTDTQYF. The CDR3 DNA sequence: TGTGCCTGGACGGGAGGACTAGCGGGGAATACAGATACGCAGTATTTT.

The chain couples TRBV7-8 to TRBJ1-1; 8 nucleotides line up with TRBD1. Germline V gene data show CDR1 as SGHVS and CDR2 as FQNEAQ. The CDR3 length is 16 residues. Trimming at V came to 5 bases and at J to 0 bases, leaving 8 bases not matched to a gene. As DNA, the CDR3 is TGTGCCAGCAGCCATGGACAGGGAGGGGTGAACACTGAAGCTTTCTTT. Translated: CASSHGQGGVNTEAFF.

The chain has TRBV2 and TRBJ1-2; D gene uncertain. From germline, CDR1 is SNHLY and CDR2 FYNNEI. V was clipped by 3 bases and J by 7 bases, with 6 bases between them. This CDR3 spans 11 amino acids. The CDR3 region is CASSERRGYTF. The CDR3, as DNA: TGTGCCAGCAGTGAGCGCCGTGGCTACACCTTC.

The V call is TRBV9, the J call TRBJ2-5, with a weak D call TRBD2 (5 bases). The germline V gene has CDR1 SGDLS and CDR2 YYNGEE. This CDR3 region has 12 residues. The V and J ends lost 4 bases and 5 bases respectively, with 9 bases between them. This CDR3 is CASSNPGETQYF. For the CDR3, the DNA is TGTGCCAGCAGCAATCCGGGGGAGACCCAGTACTTC.

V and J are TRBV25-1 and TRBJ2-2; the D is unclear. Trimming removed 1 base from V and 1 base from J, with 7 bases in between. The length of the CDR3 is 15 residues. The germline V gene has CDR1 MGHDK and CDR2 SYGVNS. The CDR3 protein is CASSELKGNTGELFF. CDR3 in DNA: TGTGCCAGCAGTGAATTGAAGGGGAACACCGGGGAGCTGTTTTTT.

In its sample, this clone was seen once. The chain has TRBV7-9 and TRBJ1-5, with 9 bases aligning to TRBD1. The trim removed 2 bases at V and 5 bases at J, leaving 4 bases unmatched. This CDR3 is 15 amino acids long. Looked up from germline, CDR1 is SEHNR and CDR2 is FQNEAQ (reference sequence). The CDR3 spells CASSLRTGEDQPQHF. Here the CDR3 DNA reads TGTGCCAGCAGCTTACGGACAGGGGAGGATCAGCCCCAGCATTTT.

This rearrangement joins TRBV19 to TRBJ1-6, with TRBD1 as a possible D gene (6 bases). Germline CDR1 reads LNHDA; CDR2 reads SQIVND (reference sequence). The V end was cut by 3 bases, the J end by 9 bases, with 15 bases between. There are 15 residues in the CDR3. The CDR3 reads CASSMEGTGSSPLHF. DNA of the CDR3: TGTGCCAGTAGTATGGAGGGTACAGGGAGTTCACCCCTCCACTTT.

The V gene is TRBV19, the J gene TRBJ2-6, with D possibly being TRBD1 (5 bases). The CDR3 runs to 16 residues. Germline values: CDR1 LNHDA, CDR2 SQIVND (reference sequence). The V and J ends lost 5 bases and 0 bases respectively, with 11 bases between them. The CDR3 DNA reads TGTGCCAGTAGTCACGACAGAACCTCTGGGGCCAACGTCCTGACTTTC. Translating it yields CASSHDRTSGANVLTF.

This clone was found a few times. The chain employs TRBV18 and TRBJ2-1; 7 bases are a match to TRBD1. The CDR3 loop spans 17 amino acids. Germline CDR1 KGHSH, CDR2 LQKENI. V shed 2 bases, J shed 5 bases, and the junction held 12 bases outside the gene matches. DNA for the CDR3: TGTGCCAGCTCACCAGACGAGGACAGGAGGCTTAACAATGAGCAGTTCTTC. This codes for CASSPDEDRRLNNEQFF. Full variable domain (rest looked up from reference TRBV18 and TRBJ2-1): NAGVMQNPRHLVRRRGQEARLRCSPMKGHSHVYWYRQLPEEGLKFMVYLQKENIIDESGMPKERFSAEFPKEGPSILRIQQVVRGDSAAYFCASSPDEDRRLNNEQFFGPGTRLTVL.